The clone carrying this T cell receptor beta chain has a handful of counts. The antigen remains undetermined. Patients got ipilimumab 1 mg/kg beginning 14 to 28 days post-transplant. This record belongs to a study of ipilimumab plus nivolumab after autologous stem cell transplantation. The junction had 1 base not matched to a gene; V was cut back by 3 bases and J by 2 bases. The CDR3 sequence is 15 residues long. Germline-derived CDR1 and CDR2 are SGHVS and FQNEAQ. Study-level findings and limits: TCR repertoire, Treg phenotype and gut microbiota reportedly support more study of this approach.

TCRdb keeps only in-frame clones here, not all; method: immunoSEQ multiplex PCR. Of about 84,000 clones in the sample, 83% were seen once. The genes are TRBV7-8 and TRBJ1-4; 9 positions match TRBD1. The TCR sequence derives from a male donor with diffuse large B-cell lymphoma. The source was PBMCs, collected in a trial of ipilimumab plus nivolumab as post-transplant consolidation. Here the CDR3 DNA reads TGTGCCAGCAGCTTGGGGACAGGGACTAATGAAAAACTGTTTTTT. Protein: CASSLGTGTNEKLFF.